These T cell receptor beta chains were read from a single sample in a study of T cells after yellow fever vaccination. In TCRdb, the 5' RACE reads were re-called with MiXCR into one record per CDR3 protein. The sample has 350,000 or so distinct CDR3 sequences; 8% to 9.5% are singletons. This material consisted of PBMCs, taken about 49 days after the first yellow fever vaccination. These receptors all come from a man younger than 30 who received the YFV17D yellow fever vaccine. The CDR3 runs from the conserved cysteine through the conserved F or W. Each record gives: clone size, J gene, V gene, D gene, CDR3 DNA, CDR3 protein. D genes are given only for firm matches. Size values are once, few and many counts, or a class for expanded clones, and some rows have none.

few	TRBJ2-1	TRBV6-5	-	TGTGCCAGCAGTTACTCTCAGCCCCTCAATGAGCAGTTCTTC	CASSYSQPLNEQFF
few	TRBJ1-2	TRBV7-9	TRBD1	TGTGCCAGCAGCTCGTCCGGGACAGGGACAGACTACACCTTC	CASSSSGTGTDYTF
few	TRBJ1-1	TRBV7-9	-	TGTGCCAGCAGCCATAAGCAGGGGAGGGCCACTGAAGCTTTCTTT	CASSHKQGRATEAFF
few	TRBJ1-5	TRBV11-1	TRBD1	TGTGCCAGCAGCTTAGCGCTAGAGGAGACAGGGGGGTTCGATCAGCCCCAGCATTTT	CASSLALEETGGFDQPQHF
few	TRBJ1-1	TRBV7-9	-	TGTGCCAGCAGCGCACCACAGAACACTGAAGCTTTCTTT	CASSAPQNTEAFF
few	TRBJ2-7	TRBV7-6	TRBD2	TGTGCCAGCAGCTTAGTAGCGGGGGGTGACTACGAGCAGTACTTC	CASSLVAGGDYEQYF
-	TRBJ1-6	TRBV4-3	TRBD1	TGCGCCAGCAGCCGAAGAAATAGGGGGCTGCATTCACCCCTCCACTTT	CASSRRNRGLHSPLHF
-	TRBJ1-2	TRBV7-2	-	TGTGCCAGCAGCTTAGCGGCAGGCGGCGGCTACACCTTC	CASSLAAGGGYTF
-	TRBJ2-2	TRBV5-1	TRBD1	TGCGCCAGCGGCGGACAGGGGGCGTCCGGGGAGCTGTTTTTT	CASGGQGASGELFF
many	TRBJ1-3	TRBV15	-	TGTGCCACCAGCATGGCCCGGGGAGCTGGAAACACCATATATTTT	CATSMARGAGNTIYF
-	TRBJ2-3	TRBV6-5	-	TGTGCCAGCAGTTACGGAGTTGGAGATACGCAGTATTTT	CASSYGVGDTQYF
-	TRBJ2-2	TRBV29-1	-	TGCAGCGTTGGACGAGGGTCCCCGAACACCGGGGAGCTGTTTTTT	CSVGRGSPNTGELFF
-	TRBJ1-1	TRBV3-1	-	TGTGCCAGCAGCCATTTAGAGGGGCAGGGAGCTTTCTTT	CASSHLEGQGAFF
many	TRBJ2-2	TRBV6-1	-	TGTGCCAGCAGTCCTGGGTCCGGGAGACGGAACACCGGGGAGCTGTTTTTT	CASSPGSGRRNTGELFF
few	TRBJ2-3	TRBV6-1	-	TGTGCCAGCAGTGAAGGCGTCCTCTATCCAGATACGCAGTATTTT	CASSEGVLYPDTQYF
-	TRBJ2-5	TRBV7-3	-	TGTGCCAGCAGCCCCTGGGGGAGTGAGACCCAGTACTTC	CASSPWGSETQYF
few	TRBJ2-5	TRBV4-1	TRBD2	TGCGCCAGCAGCCAAAAATCGGGTAGCGGGGGGGCTCACCAAGAGACCCAGTACTTC	CASSQKSGSGGAHQETQYF
-	TRBJ2-1	TRBV14	-	TGTGCCAGCAGCCAAGACCCCTGGCGCAATGAGCAGTTCTTC	CASSQDPWRNEQFF
few	TRBJ2-3	TRBV4-3	-	TGCGCCAGCACCGACACATCGGGCACAGATACGCAGTATTTT	CASTDTSGTDTQYF
few	TRBJ2-1	TRBV21-1	-	TGTGCCAGCAGCAAAGTGAGAGGGGGCTTTGTCTACAATGAGCAGTTCTTC	CASSKVRGGFVYNEQFF
-	TRBJ1-1	TRBV6-6	-	TGTGCCAGCCGAAGCAGGGTCGACACTGAAGCTTTCTTT	CASRSRVDTEAFF
few	TRBJ2-5	TRBV20-1	TRBD2	TGCAGTGCTAGAGACCGTCTAGCGGCCCAGTACTTC	CSARDRLAAQYF
-	TRBJ2-3	TRBV10-3	-	TGTGCCATCAGTGATTCTACCAGCACAGATACGCAGTATTTT	CAISDSTSTDTQYF
-	TRBJ2-7	TRBV5-1	-	TGCGCCAGCAGCTTGGAAGGGGGGACCTCCTACGAGCAGTACTTC	CASSLEGGTSYEQYF
few	TRBJ2-3	TRBV20-1	TRBD1	TGCAGCCCCGACAGGGTCAACATAGATACGCAGTATTTT	CSPDRVNIDTQYF
many	TRBJ2-1	TRBV27	-	TGTGCCAGCAGCTATCGACCGGCGGAAGGGGCCTACAATGAGCAGTTCTTC	CASSYRPAEGAYNEQFF
-	TRBJ2-5	TRBV27	-	TGTGCCAGCAGTCCGGAGGTGGTTACAGCTGATATCCAAGAGACCCAGTACTTC	CASSPEVVTADIQETQYF
-	TRBJ2-7	TRBV4-2	-	TGTGCCAGCAGCCAAGATCTACACGGCCCAGAGCAGTACTTC	CASSQDLHGPEQYF
many	TRBJ2-2	TRBV28	TRBD2	TGTGCCAGCAGTCTAGGACTAGCGGCTTACACCGGGGAGCTGTTTTTT	CASSLGLAAYTGELFF
few	TRBJ1-1	TRBV19	-	TGTGCCAGTAGTCGGACGGTGAATGTAGGTGAAGCTTTCTTT	CASSRTVNVGEAFF
-	TRBJ2-5	TRBV19	-	TGTGCCAGTAGTATGAGAGGGGTCCTCCAAGAGACCCAGTACTTC	CASSMRGVLQETQYF
few	TRBJ2-7	TRBV11-2	-	TGTGCCAGCAGTATCCCGGGACCCCTCTCCTACGAGCAGTACTTC	CASSIPGPLSYEQYF
few	TRBJ1-5	TRBV6-6	TRBD1	TGTGCCAGCAGTACAGGGGGAAGTCAGCCCCAGCATTTT	CASSTGGSQPQHF
-	TRBJ2-2	TRBV4-1	-	TGCGCCAGCAGCTCCCGGGACTTTCCCGGGGAGCTGTTTTTT	CASSSRDFPGELFF
-	TRBJ2-2	TRBV12-3/TRBV12-4	TRBD1	TGTGCCAGCCAGGGGGTGAACACCGGGGAGCTGTTTTTT	CASQGVNTGELFF
many	TRBJ2-1	TRBV4-1	TRBD2	TGCGCCAGCAGCCGGGGACTAGCGGGGCGGTACAATGAGCAGTTCTTC	CASSRGLAGRYNEQFF
-	TRBJ2-5	TRBV28	-	TGTGCCAGCAGTCCCCCCTTGAGTACTTCCCAAGAGACCCAGTACTTC	CASSPPLSTSQETQYF
many	TRBJ2-4	TRBV7-2	TRBD2	TGTGCCAGCAGCGGAGGGAGGGCTGGAAACATTCAGTACTTC	CASSGGRAGNIQYF
-	TRBJ2-5	TRBV18	-	TGTGCCAGCTCACCACAGCAAAAGACCCAGTACTTC	CASSPQQKTQYF
few	TRBJ1-1	TRBV7-2	TRBD1	TGTGCCAGCAGCCGAGCGCGTGGGAGTAGGGGGCGCCTGTGGAACACTGAAGCTTTCTTT	CASSRARGSRGRLWNTEAFF
-	TRBJ2-7	TRBV10-2	TRBD2	TGCGCCAGCGGGCGCGGGGGGGCCTCCTACGAGCAGTACTTC	CASGRGGASYEQYF
many	TRBJ2-7	TRBV20-1	-	TGCAGTGCTAAGGACTACTACGAGCAGTACTTC	CSAKDYYEQYF
few	TRBJ1-6	TRBV6-6	-	TGTGCCAGCAGTTCGGGATTCAATTCACCCCTCCACTTT	CASSSGFNSPLHF
many	TRBJ2-2	TRBV12-3/TRBV12-4	-	TGTGCCAGCAGTCCCGTAGGGGGTCGGGATCCCGGGGAGCTGTTTTTT	CASSPVGGRDPGELFF
-	TRBJ2-6	TRBV20-1	-	TGCAGTGCTAGAATTGGAGAGACTGGGGCCAACGTCCTGACTTTC	CSARIGETGANVLTF
-	TRBJ2-2	TRBV30	-	TGTGCCTGGAGTGTTTTCGGCGGGGGCTTCGCCGGGGAGCTGTTTTTT	CAWSVFGGGFAGELFF
many	TRBJ1-3	TRBV6-5	-	TGTGCCAGCAGTTACGCAGACGTCGCCGGAAACACCATATATTTT	CASSYADVAGNTIYF
-	TRBJ2-1	TRBV3-1	TRBD2	TGTGCCAGCAGCCAAGTTCGGGCGGGGGGGCAAGAAGAGCAGTTCTTC	CASSQVRAGGQEEQFF
many	TRBJ2-1	TRBV7-8	TRBD2	TGTGCCAGCGGACTAGCGGACTACAATGAGCAGTTCTTC	CASGLADYNEQFF
few	TRBJ2-3	TRBV7-3	TRBD1	TGTGCCAGCAGCCGAACGACAGGGGGAGGTGATACGCAGTATTTT	CASSRTTGGGDTQYF
-	TRBJ2-7	TRBV5-1	-	TGCGCCAGCAGCGCCTGGACAGCCGCGAGCTCCTACGAGCAGTACTTC	CASSAWTAASSYEQYF
few	TRBJ1-4	TRBV5-5	TRBD1	TGTGCCAGCACCCCCTCGGGACAGGCTAATGAAAAACTGTTTTTT	CASTPSGQANEKLFF
few	TRBJ2-1	TRBV2	-	TGTGCCAGCAGTATTCGTGGACCCTACAATGAGCAGTTCTTC	CASSIRGPYNEQFF
few	TRBJ2-3	TRBV19	TRBD1	TGTGCCAGTAGTGGGACAGGGAGGGGGGAAGATACGCAGTATTTT	CASSGTGRGEDTQYF
few	TRBJ2-1	TRBV5-1	-	TGCGCCAGCAGCACGGGAGAACCTAACAATGAGCAGTTCTTC	CASSTGEPNNEQFF
few	TRBJ1-5	TRBV6-5	-	TGTGCCAGCAGTTGGATAAGAGATAGCAATCAGCCCCAGCATTTT	CASSWIRDSNQPQHF
few	TRBJ2-5	TRBV3-1	TRBD2	TGTGCCAGCAGCCAAAAGAGGCCCCCGGGGGGGTCTGTCCGAGAGACCCAGTACTTC	CASSQKRPPGGSVRETQYF